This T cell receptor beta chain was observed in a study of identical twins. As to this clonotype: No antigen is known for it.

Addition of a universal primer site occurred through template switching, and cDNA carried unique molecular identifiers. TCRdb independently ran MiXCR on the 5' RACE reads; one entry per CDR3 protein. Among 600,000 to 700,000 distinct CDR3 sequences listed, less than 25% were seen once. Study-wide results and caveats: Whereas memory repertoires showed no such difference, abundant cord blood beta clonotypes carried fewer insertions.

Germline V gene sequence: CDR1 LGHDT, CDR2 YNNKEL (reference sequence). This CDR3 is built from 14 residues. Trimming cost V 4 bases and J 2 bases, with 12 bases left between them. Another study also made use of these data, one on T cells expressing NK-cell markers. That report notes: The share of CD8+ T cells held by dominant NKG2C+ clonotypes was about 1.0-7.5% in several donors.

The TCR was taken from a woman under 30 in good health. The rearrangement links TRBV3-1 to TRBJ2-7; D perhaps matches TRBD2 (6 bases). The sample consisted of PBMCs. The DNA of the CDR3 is TGTGCCAGCAGCCCTGGGACTTCCCCCTACGAGCAGTACTTC. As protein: CASSPGTSPYEQYF.